This TCR beta chain derives from a study of Graves' ophthalmopathy and Graves' hyperthyroidism. The overall study: Peripheral blood sampling occurred at initial diagnosis, before any treatment.

From RNA, the CDR3 regions of TCR beta chains were amplified and sequenced. HTBI-primed first-round RT-PCR preceded second-round multiplex PCR. TCRdb reanalysed the multiplex PCR reads using MiXCR and keeps one entry per CDR3 protein. The table lists almost 400,000 distinct CDR3 sequences, approximately 16% of them singletons. Overall study findings and caveats: Also, most clonotypes expanded in the thyroid above 0.001 frequency appeared in blood.

Trimming took 2 bases from V and 0 from J, leaving 8 bases between them. The CDR3 is 15 residues long. Germline V gene lookup returns CDR1 LNHDA and CDR2 SQIVND (reference sequence). This clonotype was picked up many times. No antigen is known for it. The chain uses TRBV19 and TRBJ2-4; D perhaps matches TRBD1 (5 bases). The origin of this receptor is a woman between 18 and 29 years old with Graves' ophthalmopathy. Sequencing was done on a sample of peripheral blood. The CDR3 DNA follows: TGTGCCAGTAGTATAACAGGCCTAGCCAAAAACATTCAGTACTTC. This sequence encodes CASSITGLAKNIQYF.